The 16 T cell receptor beta chains below come from one sample, sequenced in a study of CD4 T cells in relation to SARS-CoV-2 and coronaviruses. This table comes from immunoSEQ multiplex PCR, and its TCRdb copy is limited to in-frame clones, with some not included. Here the sample spans more than 55,000 clones, about nine tenths being singletons. Before the COVID-19 pandemic, during about 2011-2019, CD4+ T cells were taken from unexposed donors. Sample: memory CD4+ T cells from PBMCs. The source is a human donor in good health.

The rearrangement joins TRBV19 to TRBJ2-2; 11 bases map to TRBD2. Germline loops: CDR1 LNHDA, CDR2 SQIVND (reference sequence). The ends lost 5 bases at V and 7 bases at J; junction bases unmatched: 6. There are 15 residues in the CDR3. Written as DNA, the CDR3 is TGTGCCAGTAGTTTAGCGGGAGGGCCAGGCGGGGAGCTGTTTTTT. The encoded protein is CASSLAGGPGGELFF.

V is TRBV6-4 and J is TRBJ2-1; TRBD2 matches 10 bases. V trimming: 4 bases; J trimming: 9 bases; junction bases outside the gene matches: 6. Germline V lookup: CDR1 MRHNA, CDR2 SNTAGT. CDR3 size: 14 residues. CDR3 sequence: CASSVASGRGEQFF. The CDR3 coding sequence is TGTGCCAGCAGTGTGGCTAGCGGGAGAGGTGAGCAGTTCTTC.

The genes are TRBV28 and TRBJ2-7; TRBD2 matches 8 bases. After removal of 5 bases from V and 2 bases from J, the junction contained 5 bases not matched to a gene. Germline assignment: CDR1 MDHEN and CDR2 SYDVKM. This CDR3 region has 14 residues. Here the CDR3 reads CASSGGGLAYEQYF. The DNA for the CDR3 is TGTGCCAGCAGTGGGGGGGGACTAGCCTACGAGCAGTACTTC.

The CDR3 nucleotides are TGTGCCAGCAGCCCCGGTGGGGCGGGAGGTGGAGAGCAGTACTTC. It specifies CASSPGGAGGGEQYF. The V call is TRBV6-5, the J call TRBJ2-7, with 8 bases fitting TRBD2. The CDR3 is 15 residues long. Trimming removed 6 bases from V and 7 bases from J; junction bases left unmatched: 14. Germline CDR1 and CDR2: MNHEY and SVGAGI.

This clone has just one count. V is TRBV7-2 and J is TRBJ2-2; 9 bases fit TRBD2. The ends lost 1 base at V and 7 bases at J; junction bases unmatched: 10. Per germline, CDR1 SGHTA and CDR2 FQGNSA. There are 17 residues in the CDR3. CDR3 DNA: TGTGCCAGCAGCTTAGGGATACTAGCGGGCCGGGGCGGGGAGCTGTTTTTT. It codes for CASSLGILAGRGGELFF.

This chain uses TRBV3-1 (or the pseudogene TRBV3-2) with TRBJ1-1; D ambiguous. V was clipped by 1 base and J by 5 bases, with 8 bases between them. This CDR3 contains 13 residues. CDR1 is LGHDT, CDR2 YNNKEL, per germline (reference sequence). The CDR3, as DNA: TGTGCCAGCAGCCAAGTAGGAGGGACTGAAGCTTTCTTT. Protein product: CASSQVGGTEAFF.

The CDR3 DNA follows: TGTGCCAGCTCCCTGGGGGCGAGGGCGGATGAGCAGTTCTTC. As protein: CASSLGARADEQFF. V gene TRBV18 combines with J gene TRBJ2-1; maybe TRBD1 (6 bases). CDR3 size: 14 residues. Per the germline V gene, CDR1 is KGHSH and CDR2 is LQKENI. V was shortened by 6 bases and J by 8 bases, with 17 bases between the two germline ends.

The chain joins TRBV9 to TRBJ2-6; tentatively, D is TRBD1 (5 bases). The CDR3 spans 15 residues. Trimming cost V 3 bases and J 4 bases, with 11 bases left between them. Germline CDR1 is SGDLS and CDR2 is YYNGEE. In DNA, the CDR3 is TGTGCCAGCAGCGCCACAGGATCCGGGGCCAACGTCCTGACTTTC. This codes for CASSATGSGANVLTF.

The chain has TRBV7-9 and TRBJ1-1; no reliable D call. The V gene's germline CDR1 is SEHNR and CDR2 FQNEAQ (reference sequence). The CDR3 length is 12 residues. V was trimmed by 7 bases and J by 8 bases, leaving 14 bases between them. The CDR3 spells CASTGKTLEAFF. CDR3 sequence (DNA): TGTGCCAGCACCGGAAAGACGTTAGAAGCTTTCTTT. The whole variable domain, filled in from reference TRBV7-9 and TRBJ1-1, reads DTGVSQNPRHKITKRGQNVTFRCDPISEHNRLYWYRQTLGQGPEFLTYFQNEAQLEKSRLLSDRFSAERPKGSFSTLEIQRTEQGDSAMYLCASTGKTLEAFFGQGTRLTVV.

The gene calls are TRBV24-1 and TRBJ2-1, with D perhaps TRBD2 (6 bases). Trimming left V 7 bases short and J 0 bases short, with 15 bases between. This CDR3 is built from 16 residues. Germline V gene sequence: CDR1 KGHDR, CDR2 SFDVKD. The CDR3 protein is CATRASARSSYNEQFF. CDR3 nucleotide sequence: TGTGCCACCAGGGCTAGCGCCCGGAGCTCCTACAATGAGCAGTTCTTC.

V is TRBV29-1 and J is TRBJ1-1, with D uncertain. V was pared by 4 bases and J by 3 bases, with 15 bases between. CDR1 and CDR2 from the germline V gene are SQVTM and ANQGSEA. The CDR3 runs to 14 residues. CDR3 nucleotides: TGCAGCGTTGTGGTGTTGGATCGGGACACTGAAGCTTTCTTT. Encoded protein: CSVVVLDRDTEAFF. Full variable domain (outside the CDR3, taken from reference TRBV29-1 and TRBJ1-1): SAVISQKPSRDICQRGTSLTIQCQVDSQVTMMFWYRQQPGQSLTLIATANQGSEATYESGFVIDKFPISRPNLTFSTLTVSNMSPEDSSIYLCSVVVLDRDTEAFFGQGTRLTVV.

V gene TRBV19 combines with J gene TRBJ2-2; D gene uncertain. The CDR3 totals 12 residues. CDR1 LNHDA and CDR2 SQIVND come from the germline V gene (reference sequence). V gave up 3 bases and J gave up 6 bases, with 5 bases separating them. CDR3 sequence (DNA): TGTGCCAGTAGTATCCTACCCGGGGAGCTGTTTTTT. This gives the protein CASSILPGELFF.

The J gene is TRBJ2-5, the V gene TRBV12-5; 7 bases map to TRBD1. The CDR3 is 13 amino acids. Germline V lookup: CDR1 LGHNT, CDR2 FRNRAP. Trimming took 6 bases from V and 3 from J; bases not matched to a gene: 4. The CDR3 protein is CASGRGPEETQYF. CDR3 coding DNA: TGTGCTAGTGGGAGGGGGCCAGAAGAGACCCAGTACTTC.

The V and J genes are TRBV19 and TRBJ1-2; 7 nucleotides line up with TRBD1. CDR3 size: 14 residues. The V gene end was trimmed by 5 bases and the J gene end by 7 bases; junction bases not matched to a gene: 10. Germline V gene lookup returns CDR1 LNHDA and CDR2 SQIVND (reference sequence). The CDR3 reads CASSFQDRRGGYTF. In DNA form, the CDR3 reads TGTGCCAGTAGTTTCCAGGACAGGCGGGGTGGCTACACCTTC.

V gene TRBV12-3 or TRBV12-4 combines with J gene TRBJ2-3; TRBD2 is a possible D gene (5 bases). V was pared by 6 bases and J by 6 bases, with 13 bases between. The CDR3 contains 13 residues. CDR3 sequence reads: CASRITKRDTQYF. The CDR3 DNA follows: TGTGCCAGCAGAATCACCAAGCGGGATACGCAGTATTTT.

The genes are TRBV24-1 and TRBJ2-3, with unresolved D. The CDR3 totals 13 residues. Germline CDR1 reads KGHDR; CDR2 reads SFDVKD. V was clipped by 3 bases and J by 2 bases, with 5 bases between them. The CDR3 is CATSDPYTDTQYF. The CDR3 DNA follows: TGTGCCACCAGTGATCCATACACAGATACGCAGTATTTT.